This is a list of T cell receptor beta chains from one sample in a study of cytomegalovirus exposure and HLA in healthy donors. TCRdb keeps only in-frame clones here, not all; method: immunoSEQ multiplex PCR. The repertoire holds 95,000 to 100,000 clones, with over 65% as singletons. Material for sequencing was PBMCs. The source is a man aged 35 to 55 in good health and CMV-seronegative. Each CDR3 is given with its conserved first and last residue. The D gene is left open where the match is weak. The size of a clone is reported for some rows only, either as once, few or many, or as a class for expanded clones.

CDR3 DNA: TGCGCCAGCAGCCAAGACAGGGGCTCTGGGGCCAACGTCCTGACTTTC
CDR3 protein: CASSQDRGSGANVLTF
J gene: TRBJ2-6
V gene: TRBV4-1
clone size: .
D gene: .

CDR3 DNA: TGTGCCAGCAGCTTCACCGGGACTAGCGGGACCATTTCCTACAATGAGCAGTTCTTC
CDR3 protein: CASSFTGTSGTISYNEQFF
J gene: TRBJ2-1
V gene: TRBV9
clone size: .
D gene: TRBD2

CDR3 DNA: TGCGCCAGCAGCTACTCGGGGGGGCTCAATGAGCAGTTCTTC
CDR3 protein: CASSYSGGLNEQFF
J gene: TRBJ2-1
V gene: TRBV5-1
clone size: .
D gene: TRBD2

CDR3 DNA: TGTGCCAGCTCACCACCCCGGGACAGGGACGGCTACACCTTC
CDR3 protein: CASSPPRDRDGYTF
J gene: TRBJ1-2
V gene: TRBV18
clone size: few
D gene: TRBD1

CDR3 DNA: TGTGCCAGCAGCATTAGATTGGGCACAGATACGCAGTATTTT
CDR3 protein: CASSIRLGTDTQYF
J gene: TRBJ2-3
V gene: TRBV11-2
clone size: .
D gene: .

CDR3 DNA: TGTGCCAGTAGTATCAGAGGCCTCACCGGGGAGCTGTTTTTT
CDR3 protein: CASSIRGLTGELFF
J gene: TRBJ2-2
V gene: TRBV19
clone size: .
D gene: .

CDR3 DNA: TGCACCAGCAGCCAAGATCGACAGGGGGCAAAACCCAAACGGGAAAACATTCAGTACTTC
CDR3 protein: CTSSQDRQGAKPKRENIQYF
J gene: TRBJ2-4
V gene: TRBV1
clone size: .
D gene: .

CDR3 DNA: TGCGCCAGCAGCGAGGTAGGACTAGCGGGAAGTAAGTTCTTC
CDR3 protein: CASSEVGLAGSKFF
J gene: TRBJ2-1
V gene: TRBV5-1
clone size: .
D gene: TRBD2

CDR3 DNA: TGTGCCAGCAGCTACAGGGGGAACTACGAGCAGTACTTC
CDR3 protein: CASSYRGNYEQYF
J gene: TRBJ2-7
V gene: TRBV6-5
clone size: .
D gene: TRBD1

CDR3 DNA: TGTGCCAGCTCTTACGGCGGAGGGGTAACTGAAGCTTTCTTT
CDR3 protein: CASSYGGGVTEAFF
J gene: TRBJ1-1
V gene: TRBV6-5
clone size: .
D gene: .

CDR3 DNA: TGTGCCAGCAGCAAACCGCTCGGTCTGAACACTGAAGCTTTCTTT
CDR3 protein: CASSKPLGLNTEAFF
J gene: TRBJ1-1
V gene: TRBV6-5
clone size: .
D gene: .

CDR3 DNA: TGCGCCAGCAGCTGGACAGTGGCCTCTGGAAACACCATATATTTT
CDR3 protein: CASSWTVASGNTIYF
J gene: TRBJ1-3
V gene: TRBV5-1
clone size: once
D gene: .

CDR3 DNA: TGTGCCAGTAGTATCCAGGGAGGGGTCAGGGAGACCCAGTACTTC
CDR3 protein: CASSIQGGVRETQYF
J gene: TRBJ2-5
V gene: TRBV19
clone size: .
D gene: TRBD2

CDR3 DNA: TGTGCCAGCAGCCTCGGACTAGCGGGGACCAATGAGCAGTTCTTC
CDR3 protein: CASSLGLAGTNEQFF
J gene: TRBJ2-1
V gene: TRBV7-2
clone size: once
D gene: TRBD2

CDR3 DNA: TGCGCCAGCAGCCAAGCGCCAGGGGGCTATAATTCACCCCTCCACTTT
CDR3 protein: CASSQAPGGYNSPLHF
J gene: TRBJ1-6
V gene: TRBV4-1
clone size: .
D gene: TRBD1

CDR3 DNA: TGTGCCAGCAGCCCAGGAAACTACGAGCAGTACTTC
CDR3 protein: CASSPGNYEQYF
J gene: TRBJ2-7
V gene: TRBV14
clone size: .
D gene: .

CDR3 DNA: TGCGCCAGCACGCAGGGGGCGGTGAACACTGAAGCTTTCTTT
CDR3 protein: CASTQGAVNTEAFF
J gene: TRBJ1-1
V gene: TRBV5-1
clone size: .
D gene: TRBD1

CDR3 DNA: TGTGCCAGCAGTTACTCGCAGTTCCAAGAGACCCAGTACTTC
CDR3 protein: CASSYSQFQETQYF
J gene: TRBJ2-5
V gene: TRBV6-6
clone size: few
D gene: .

CDR3 DNA: TGTGCCACCAGCAGAGATACGGGACAGGGGATTTCTGGAAACACCATATATTTT
CDR3 protein: CATSRDTGQGISGNTIYF
J gene: TRBJ1-3
V gene: TRBV15
clone size: .
D gene: TRBD1

CDR3 DNA: TGTGCCAGCAGTCCGCGGACAGACCTAGCCAAAAACATTCAGTACTTC
CDR3 protein: CASSPRTDLAKNIQYF
J gene: TRBJ2-4
V gene: TRBV27
clone size: .
D gene: .

CDR3 DNA: TGTGCCAGCAGTACCAGGCCGGGGGATACGCAGTATTTT
CDR3 protein: CASSTRPGDTQYF
J gene: TRBJ2-3
V gene: TRBV27
clone size: once
D gene: .

CDR3 DNA: TGTGCCAGCAGCCCCGGGACTAGGCAAGAGACCCAGTACTTC
CDR3 protein: CASSPGTRQETQYF
J gene: TRBJ2-5
V gene: TRBV27
clone size: .
D gene: TRBD2

CDR3 DNA: TGCGCCAGCAGCTTTGACAGGGGTAACACCGGGGAGCTGTTTTTT
CDR3 protein: CASSFDRGNTGELFF
J gene: TRBJ2-2
V gene: TRBV5-1
clone size: .
D gene: TRBD1

CDR3 DNA: TGTGCCAGCAGCGCCGACGACAGGGAGTTCCAGCCCCAGCATTTT
CDR3 protein: CASSADDREFQPQHF
J gene: TRBJ1-5
V gene: TRBV7-9
clone size: .
D gene: TRBD1

CDR3 DNA: TGTGCCAGCAGTTACCTAGCGGGGGGAGTCACAGATACGCAGTATTTT
CDR3 protein: CASSYLAGGVTDTQYF
J gene: TRBJ2-3
V gene: TRBV27
clone size: .
D gene: TRBD2

CDR3 DNA: TGTGCCAGCAGCTTAGTTGCCGGACAGAGCATATATTTT
CDR3 protein: CASSLVAGQSIYF
J gene: TRBJ1-3
V gene: TRBV7-8
clone size: .
D gene: .

CDR3 DNA: TGCGCCAGCAGCTTGGTCCAGGGTCGTTCACCCCTCCACTTT
CDR3 protein: CASSLVQGRSPLHF
J gene: TRBJ1-6
V gene: TRBV5-1
clone size: .
D gene: .

CDR3 DNA: TGTGCCAGCAGCTTAGTACAAATCACTGAAGCTTTCTTT
CDR3 protein: CASSLVQITEAFF
J gene: TRBJ1-1
V gene: TRBV7-2
clone size: .
D gene: .